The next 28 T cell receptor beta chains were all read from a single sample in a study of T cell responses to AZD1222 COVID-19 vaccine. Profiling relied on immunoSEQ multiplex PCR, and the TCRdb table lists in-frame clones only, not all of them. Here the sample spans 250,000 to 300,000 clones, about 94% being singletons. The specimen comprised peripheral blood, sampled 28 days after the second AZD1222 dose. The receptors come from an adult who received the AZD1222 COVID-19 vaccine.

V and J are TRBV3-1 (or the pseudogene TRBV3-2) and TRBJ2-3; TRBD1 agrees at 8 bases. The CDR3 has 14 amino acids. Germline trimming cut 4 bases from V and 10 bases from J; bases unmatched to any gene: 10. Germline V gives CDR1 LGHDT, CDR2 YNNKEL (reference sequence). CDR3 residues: CASSPGGASRAQYF. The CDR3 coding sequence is TGTGCCAGCAGCCCAGGGGGCGCGTCCCGGGCGCAGTATTTT.

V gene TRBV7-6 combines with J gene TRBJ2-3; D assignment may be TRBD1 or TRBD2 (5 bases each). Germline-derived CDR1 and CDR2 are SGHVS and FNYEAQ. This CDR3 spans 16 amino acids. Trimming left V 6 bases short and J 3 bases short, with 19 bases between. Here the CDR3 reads CASSYTGTGVTDTQYF. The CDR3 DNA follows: TGTGCCAGCAGTTATACCGGGACGGGCGTGACAGATACGCAGTATTTT.

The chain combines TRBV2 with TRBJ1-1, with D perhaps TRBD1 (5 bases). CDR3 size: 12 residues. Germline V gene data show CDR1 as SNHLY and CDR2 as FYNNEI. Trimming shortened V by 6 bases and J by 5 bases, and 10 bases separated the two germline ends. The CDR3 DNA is TGTGCCAGCAGATCAGGGAGGACTGAAGCTTTCTTT. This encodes CASRSGRTEAFF.

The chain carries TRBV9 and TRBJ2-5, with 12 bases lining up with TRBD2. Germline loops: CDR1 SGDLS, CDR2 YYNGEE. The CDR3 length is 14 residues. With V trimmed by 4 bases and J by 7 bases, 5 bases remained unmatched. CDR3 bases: TGTGCCAGCAGCCTAGCGGGGGGGCCTGGGACCCAGTACTTC. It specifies CASSLAGGPGTQYF.

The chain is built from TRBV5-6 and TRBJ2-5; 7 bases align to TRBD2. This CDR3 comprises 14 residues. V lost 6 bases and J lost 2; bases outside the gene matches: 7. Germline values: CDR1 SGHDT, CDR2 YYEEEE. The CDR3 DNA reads TGTGCCAGCACCAACGGGGGGTCTCAAGAGACCCAGTACTTC. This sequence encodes CASTNGGSQETQYF. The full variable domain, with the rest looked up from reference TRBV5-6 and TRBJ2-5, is DAGVTQSPTHLIKTRGQQVTLRCSPKSGHDTVSWYQQALGQGPQFIFQYYEEEERQRGNFPDRFSGHQFPNYSSELNVNALLLGDSALYLCASTNGGSQETQYFGPGTRLLVL.

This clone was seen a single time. CDR3 in DNA: TGTGCCAGCAGCTTAGGTTATAATTCACCCCTCCACTTT. Amino acid sequence: CASSLGYNSPLHF. The J gene is TRBJ1-6, the V gene TRBV5-4; no firm D call. Germline V gene lookup returns CDR1 SGHNT and CDR2 YYREEE (reference sequence). This CDR3 region has 13 residues. V lost 2 bases, J lost 4 bases, and 4 bases lay in between.

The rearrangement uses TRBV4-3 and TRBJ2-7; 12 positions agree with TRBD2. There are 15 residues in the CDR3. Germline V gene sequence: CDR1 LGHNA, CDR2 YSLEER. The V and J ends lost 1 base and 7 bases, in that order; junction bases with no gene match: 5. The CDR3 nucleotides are TGCGCCAGCAGCCAAGGACTAGCGGGAGTGAGGGAGCAGTACTTC. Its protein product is CASSQGLAGVREQYF.

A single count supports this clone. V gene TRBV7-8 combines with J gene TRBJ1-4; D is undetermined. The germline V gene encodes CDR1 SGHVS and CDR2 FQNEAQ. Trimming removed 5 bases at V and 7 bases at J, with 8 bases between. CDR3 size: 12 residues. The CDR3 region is CASSLHPEKLFF. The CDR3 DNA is TGTGCCAGCAGCCTTCACCCTGAAAAACTGTTTTTT. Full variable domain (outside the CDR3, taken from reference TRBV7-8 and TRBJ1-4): GAGVSQSPRYKVAKRGQDVALRCDPISGHVSLFWYQQALGQGPEFLTYFQNEAQLDKSGLPSDRFFAERPEGSVSTLKIQRTQQEDSAVYLCASSLHPEKLFFGSGTQLSVL.

As DNA, the CDR3 is TGTGCCAGCAGTAGGGTTGGGACTAATGAAAAACTGTTTTTT. Translation gives CASSRVGTNEKLFF. This rearrangement joins TRBV2 to TRBJ1-4; D gene ambiguous. V was cut by 5 bases and J by 2 bases, with 9 bases left in between. CDR1 is SNHLY, CDR2 FYNNEI, per germline. The CDR3 is 14 amino acids.

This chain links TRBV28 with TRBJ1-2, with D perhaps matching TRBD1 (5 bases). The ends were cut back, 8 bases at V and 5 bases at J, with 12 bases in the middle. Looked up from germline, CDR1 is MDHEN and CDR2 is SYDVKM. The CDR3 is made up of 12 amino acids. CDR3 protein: CASSKGQYGYTF. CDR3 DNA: TGTGCCAGCTCGAAGGGGCAGTATGGCTACACCTTC.

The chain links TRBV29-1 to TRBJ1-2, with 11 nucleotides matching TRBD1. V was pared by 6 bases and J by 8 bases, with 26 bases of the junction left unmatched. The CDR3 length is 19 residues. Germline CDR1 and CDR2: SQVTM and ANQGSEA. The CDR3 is CSVTPRTGGAEAMLSGYTF. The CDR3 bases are TGCAGCGTGACCCCCAGGACAGGGGGCGCTGAGGCAATGCTAAGCGGCTACACCTTC.

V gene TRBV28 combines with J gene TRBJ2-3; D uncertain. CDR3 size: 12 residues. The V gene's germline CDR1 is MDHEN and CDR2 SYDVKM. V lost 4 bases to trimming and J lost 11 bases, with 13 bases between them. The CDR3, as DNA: TGTGCCAGCAGTTCGCCGTCCCCCGGGCAGTATTTT. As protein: CASSSPSPGQYF.

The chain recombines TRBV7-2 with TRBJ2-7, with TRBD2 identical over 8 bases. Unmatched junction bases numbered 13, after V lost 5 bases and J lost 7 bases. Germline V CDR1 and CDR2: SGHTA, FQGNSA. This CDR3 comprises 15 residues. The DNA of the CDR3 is TGTGCCAGCAGCCGGGGGGGGCCCCGCGCGGGTGAGCAGTACTTC. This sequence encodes CASSRGGPRAGEQYF.

CDR3 loop: CASSAGGGRDSPLHF. CDR3 DNA: TGTGCCAGCAGCGCCGGAGGGGGGCGGGATTCACCCCTCCACTTT. The rearrangement uses TRBV9 and TRBJ1-6; the D gene is possibly TRBD1 (6 bases). V lost 3 bases to trimming and J lost 8 bases, with 15 bases between them. This CDR3 contains 15 residues. The germline V gene has CDR1 SGDLS and CDR2 YYNGEE.

CDR3 in amino acids: CASSHRQGASYGYTF. CDR3 DNA: TGCGCCAGCAGCCATCGACAGGGGGCAAGCTATGGCTACACCTTC. V gene TRBV4-3 combines with J gene TRBJ1-2, with 10 bases aligning to TRBD1. V shed 3 bases and J 4 bases; nucleotides not matched to a gene: 5. The CDR3 is 15 residues long. Germline assignment: CDR1 LGHNA and CDR2 YSLEER.

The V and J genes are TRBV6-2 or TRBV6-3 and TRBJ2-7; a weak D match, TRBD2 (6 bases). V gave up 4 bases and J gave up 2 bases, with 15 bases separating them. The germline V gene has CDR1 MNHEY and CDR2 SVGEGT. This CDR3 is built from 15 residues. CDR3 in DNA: TGTGCCAGCAGTTCAGGACTAAAGACAACCTACGAGCAGTACTTC. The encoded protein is CASSSGLKTTYEQYF.

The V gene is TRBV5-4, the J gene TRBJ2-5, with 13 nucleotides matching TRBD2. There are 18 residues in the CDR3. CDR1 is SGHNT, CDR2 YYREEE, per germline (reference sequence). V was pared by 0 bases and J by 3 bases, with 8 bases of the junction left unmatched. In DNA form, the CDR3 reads TGTGCCAGCAGCTTGGGGGTATGGACTAGCGGGAGTAAAGAGACCCAGTACTTC. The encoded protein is CASSLGVWTSGSKETQYF.

As DNA, the CDR3 is TGTGCCAGCTCTGGGTCTTCTGAAGCTTTCTTT. This sequence encodes CASSGSSEAFF. The chain couples TRBV2 to TRBJ1-1; no clear D gene. Germline V CDR1 and CDR2: SNHLY, FYNNEI. The CDR3 loop spans 11 amino acids. The V gene lost 8 bases and the J gene lost 6 bases, with 10 bases spanning the gap.

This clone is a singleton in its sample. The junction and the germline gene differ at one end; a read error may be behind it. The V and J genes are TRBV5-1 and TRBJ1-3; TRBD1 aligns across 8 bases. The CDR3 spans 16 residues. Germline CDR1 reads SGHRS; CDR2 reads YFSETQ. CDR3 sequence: CASSLETGVSANTIYF. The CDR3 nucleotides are TGCGCCAGCAGCTTGGAGACAGGGGTCTCTGCAAACACCATATATTTT.

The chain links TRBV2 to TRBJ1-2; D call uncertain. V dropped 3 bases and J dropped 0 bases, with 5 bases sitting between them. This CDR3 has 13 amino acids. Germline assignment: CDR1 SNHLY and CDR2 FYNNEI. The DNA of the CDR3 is TGTGCCAGCAGTGAGCAGGCTAACTATGGCTACACCTTC. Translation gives CASSEQANYGYTF.

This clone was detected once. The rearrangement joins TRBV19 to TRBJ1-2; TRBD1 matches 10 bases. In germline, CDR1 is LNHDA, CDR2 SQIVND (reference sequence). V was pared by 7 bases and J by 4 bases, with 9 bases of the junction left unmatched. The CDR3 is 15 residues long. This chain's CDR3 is CASTAGTGAGYGYTF. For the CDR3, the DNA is TGTGCCAGTACCGCCGGGACAGGGGCCGGCTATGGCTACACCTTC.

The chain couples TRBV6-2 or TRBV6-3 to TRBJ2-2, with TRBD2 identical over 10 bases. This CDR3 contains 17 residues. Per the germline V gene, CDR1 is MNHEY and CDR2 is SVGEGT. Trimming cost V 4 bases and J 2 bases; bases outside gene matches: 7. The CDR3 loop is CASSSLAGRLNTGELFF. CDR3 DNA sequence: TGTGCCAGCAGTTCACTAGCGGGGAGATTAAACACCGGGGAGCTGTTTTTT.

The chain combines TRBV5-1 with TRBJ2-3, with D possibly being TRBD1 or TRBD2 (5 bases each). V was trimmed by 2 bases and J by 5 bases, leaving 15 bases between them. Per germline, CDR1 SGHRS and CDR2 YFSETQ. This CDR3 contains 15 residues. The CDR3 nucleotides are TGCGCCAGCAGCTTAGGGGATAGCGTTGAAGATACGCAGTATTTT. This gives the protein CASSLGDSVEDTQYF. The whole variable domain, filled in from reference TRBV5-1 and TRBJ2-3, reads KAGVTQTPRYLIKTRGQQVTLSCSPISGHRSVSWYQQTPGQGLQFLFEYFSETQRNKGNFPGRFSGRQFSNSRSEMNVSTLELGDSALYLCASSLGDSVEDTQYFGPGTRLTVL.

The CDR3, as DNA: TGTGCCATCAGTGCAATGGGGACCGGGACAGGGGGGTACGAGCAGTACTTC. Translation gives CAISAMGTGTGGYEQYF. V usage is TRBV10-3 and J usage is TRBJ2-7; 11 bases fit TRBD1. The trim removed 4 bases at V and 4 bases at J, leaving 12 bases unmatched. This CDR3 has 17 amino acids. Germline V gene data show CDR1 as ENHRY and CDR2 as SYGVKD.

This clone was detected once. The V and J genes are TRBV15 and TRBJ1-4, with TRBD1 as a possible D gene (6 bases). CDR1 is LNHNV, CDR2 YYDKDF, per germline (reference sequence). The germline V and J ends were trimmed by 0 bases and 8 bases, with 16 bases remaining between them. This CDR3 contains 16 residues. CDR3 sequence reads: CATSRDRGRGNEKLFF. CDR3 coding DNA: TGTGCCACCAGCAGAGATCGTGGAAGGGGGAACGAAAAACTGTTTTTT. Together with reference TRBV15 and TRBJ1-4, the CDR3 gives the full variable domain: DAMVIQNPRYQVTQFGKPVTLSCSQTLNHNVMYWYQQKSSQAPKLLFHYYDKDFNNEADTPDNFQSRRPNTSFCFLDIRSPGLGDTAMYLCATSRDRGRGNEKLFFGSGTQLSVL.

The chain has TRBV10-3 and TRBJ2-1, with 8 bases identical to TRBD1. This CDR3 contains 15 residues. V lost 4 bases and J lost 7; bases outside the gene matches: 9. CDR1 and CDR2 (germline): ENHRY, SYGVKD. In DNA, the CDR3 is TGTGCCATCAGTGTCGGACAGGGTTTTAGGAATGAGCAGTTCTTC. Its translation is CAISVGQGFRNEQFF.

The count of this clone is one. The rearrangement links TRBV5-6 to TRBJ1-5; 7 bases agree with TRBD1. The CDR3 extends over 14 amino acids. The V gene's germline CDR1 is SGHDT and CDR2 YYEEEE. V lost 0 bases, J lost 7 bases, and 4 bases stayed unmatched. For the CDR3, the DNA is TGTGCCAGCAGCTTGGGGACAGGAAGGCAGCCCCAGCATTTT. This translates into CASSLGTGRQPQHF.

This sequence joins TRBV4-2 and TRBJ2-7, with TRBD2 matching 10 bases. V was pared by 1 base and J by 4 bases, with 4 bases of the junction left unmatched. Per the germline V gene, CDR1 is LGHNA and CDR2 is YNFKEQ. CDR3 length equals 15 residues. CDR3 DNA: TGTGCCAGCAGCCAAGGAGTAGCGGGAGGATACGAGCAGTACTTC. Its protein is CASSQGVAGGYEQYF.